The source of this T cell receptor (beta chain) is a study of CD8+ T cells in alopecia areata. As for the study in general: Treated patients swallowed 5 to 10 mg of oral tofacitinib twice daily.

The CDR3 has 13 residues. The ends were cut back, 1 base at V and 1 base at J, with 7 bases in the middle. Germline CDR1 reads GTSNPN; CDR2 reads SVGIG (reference sequence). There are a few counts of this clone. RNA extraction and reverse transcription yielded cDNA as sequencing template. Generated by immunoSEQ multiplex PCR, the TCRdb table keeps only in-frame clones and is missing some. The table lists 200,000 to 250,000 clones, 50% to 70% of them singletons. The source material was CD4+ T cells sorted from blood, sampled at week 0. The chain couples TRBV30 to TRBJ1-1, with D hard to call. The origin of this receptor is a human donor with alopecia areata. The CDR3 reads CAWSAPGNTEAFF. In nucleotides, the CDR3 is TGTGCCTGGAGTGCCCCGGGGAACACTGAAGCTTTCTTT.